The 21 T cell receptor beta chains given below trace back to one sample, sequenced in a study of cytomegalovirus exposure and HLA in healthy donors. Primers for the PCR totalled 60 Vbeta and 13 Jbeta. Only in-frame clones appear in the TCRdb table, and some are missing; sequencing was by immunoSEQ multiplex PCR. The sample has about 54,000 clones, 75% to 85% seen once; the top ten hold approximately 1.4%. What was sequenced was PBMCs. Receptor source: a female donor in good health and CMV-seronegative.

The chain recombines TRBV7-8 with TRBJ2-7, with D possibly being TRBD1 (5 bases). CDR3 size: 14 residues. V lost 6 bases and J lost 6, with 18 bases in between. Germline V CDR1 and CDR2: SGHVS, FQNEAQ. CDR3 residues: CASRGTGAALEQYF. The CDR3 bases are TGTGCCAGCAGGGGAACAGGAGCCGCCCTCGAGCAGTACTTC.

The chain recombines TRBV20-1 with TRBJ1-2; 7 bases fit TRBD1. The CDR3 extends over 11 amino acids. Germline V gene lookup returns CDR1 DFQATT and CDR2 SNEGSKA (reference sequence). V trimming: 6 bases; J trimming: 8 bases; junction bases outside the gene matches: 6. Here the CDR3 reads CSADRVEGYTF. CDR3 nucleotide sequence: TGCAGTGCAGACAGGGTTGAAGGCTACACCTTC.

The V call is TRBV25-1, the J call TRBJ1-2; D gene unclear. Germline CDR1 and CDR2: MGHDK and SYGVNS. Trimming removed 3 bases from V and 7 bases from J, with 3 bases in between. CDR3 size: 10 residues. In DNA, the CDR3 is TGTGCCAGCAGTGATCTTGGCTACACCTTC. This encodes CASSDLGYTF.

The chain links TRBV18 to TRBJ2-5, with 7 bases matching TRBD2. CDR3 length: 14 amino acids. The ends lost 3 bases at V and 3 bases at J; junction bases unmatched: 4. CDR1 is KGHSH and CDR2 is LQKENI in the germline V gene. CDR3 sequence reads: CASSPTRGEETQYF. The CDR3 DNA reads as TGTGCCAGCTCACCTACACGGGGGGAAGAGACCCAGTACTTC.

The chain links TRBV7-8 to TRBJ2-3; D perhaps matches TRBD2 (6 bases). With 1 base removed from V and 0 bases from J, the gap between germline ends came to 14 bases. CDR1 and CDR2 (germline): SGHVS, FQNEAQ. The CDR3 loop spans 17 amino acids. The CDR3 protein is CASSLGRAGLSTDTQYF. The DNA of the CDR3 is TGTGCCAGCAGCTTAGGAAGGGCAGGACTAAGCACAGATACGCAGTATTTT.

The J gene is TRBJ2-1, the V gene TRBV10-3; 9 bases line up with TRBD1. This CDR3 comprises 15 residues. V shed 8 bases and J 6 bases; nucleotides not matched to a gene: 11. CDR1 is ENHRY, CDR2 SYGVKD, per germline. The CDR3 DNA reads as TGTGCCATCGGACCCCGGGACAGGGACTTCAATGAGCAGTTCTTC. It translates to CAIGPRDRDFNEQFF.

This chain connects TRBV6-5 to TRBJ2-7, with 14 bases fitting TRBD2. Trimming removed 4 bases from V and 12 bases from J; junction bases left unmatched: 5. CDR3 length: 13 amino acids. In germline, CDR1 is MNHEY, CDR2 SVGAGI. CDR3 nucleotides: TGTGCCAGCAGTTCCGGGACTAGCGGGGGCTTGTACTTC. It codes for CASSSGTSGGLYF.

The chain carries TRBV19 and TRBJ1-2; tentatively, D is TRBD1 (5 bases). Germline CDR1 and CDR2: LNHDA and SQIVND (reference sequence). The CDR3 runs to 17 residues. V lost 0 bases, J lost 4 bases, and 18 bases lay in between. CDR3 region: CASSIDEGLRGIYGYTF. The DNA for the CDR3 is TGTGCCAGTAGTATAGATGAGGGGCTGCGGGGGATCTATGGCTACACCTTC.

This sequence joins TRBV6-1 and TRBJ2-7; TRBD1 matches 9 bases. Germline CDR1 reads MNHNS; CDR2 reads SASEGT. V shed 4 bases and J 4 bases; nucleotides not matched to a gene: 5. This CDR3 has 14 residues. CDR3: CASSVGTGTYEQYF. CDR3 coding DNA: TGTGCCAGCAGTGTGGGGACAGGGACATACGAGCAGTACTTC.

The rearrangement uses TRBV6-5 and TRBJ2-7; D perhaps matches TRBD1 (6 bases). This CDR3 is built from 13 residues. In germline, CDR1 is MNHEY, CDR2 SVGAGI. V was shortened by 9 bases and J by 3 bases, with 15 bases between the two germline ends. CDR3 DNA sequence: TGTGCCAGTTCAGATCGGGACAACTACGAGCAGTACTTC. Its protein product is CASSDRDNYEQYF.

CDR3 coding DNA: TGTGCCAGTAGTATATTGACAGTTAGCAATCAGCCCCAGCATTTT. Translated: CASSILTVSNQPQHF. The chain employs TRBV19 and TRBJ1-5, with D perhaps TRBD1 (5 bases). From germline, CDR1 is LNHDA and CDR2 SQIVND (reference sequence). With 2 bases removed from V and 0 bases from J, the gap between germline ends came to 8 bases. The CDR3 contains 15 residues.

The chain has TRBV4-3 and TRBJ2-5; D is unclear. The closer fit of TRBJ2-7 to the DNA end suggests the J call may be wrong. This CDR3 is built from 13 residues. The V gene's germline CDR1 is LGHNA and CDR2 YSLEER. The CDR3 here is CASSQVRSYEQYF. The CDR3 bases are TGCGCCAGCAGCCAAGTCAGGTCCTACGAGCAGTACTTC.

V is TRBV7-8 and J is TRBJ2-3; TRBD2 matches at 8 bases. V trimming: 1 base; J trimming: 2 bases; junction bases outside the gene matches: 5. Germline CDR1 and CDR2: SGHVS and FQNEAQ. The CDR3 length is 16 residues. The CDR3 loop reads CASSLDQRGYTDTQYF. CDR3 nucleotide sequence: TGTGCCAGCAGCTTAGACCAGCGGGGGTACACAGATACGCAGTATTTT.

The chain joins TRBV4-1 to TRBJ2-1, with 7 bases that match TRBD2. Trimming cost V 4 bases and J 5 bases; bases outside gene matches: 8. This CDR3 comprises 15 residues. Germline assignment: CDR1 MGHRA and CDR2 YSYEKL. The CDR3 here is CASSRNYGTNNEQFF. CDR3 coding DNA: TGCGCCAGCAGCCGGAACTACGGGACTAACAATGAGCAGTTCTTC.

The CDR3 reads CASSAAGGGQETQYF. CDR3 DNA: TGTGCCAGCAGTGCTGCGGGGGGAGGGCAAGAGACCCAGTACTTC. The V and J genes are TRBV2 and TRBJ2-5; 8 positions match TRBD2. Germline loops: CDR1 SNHLY, CDR2 FYNNEI. The CDR3 has 15 amino acids. Trimming at V came to 4 bases and at J to 2 bases, leaving 6 bases not matched to a gene.

V gene TRBV14 combines with J gene TRBJ1-1; D is unresolved. V was trimmed by 2 bases and J by 0 bases, leaving 7 bases between them. This CDR3 comprises 14 residues. The germline gives CDR1 SGHDN, CDR2 FVKESK. CDR3 DNA: TGTGCCAGCAGCCAACCGGGTATGAACACTGAAGCTTTCTTT. Translated, it gives CASSQPGMNTEAFF.

The chain uses TRBV7-2 and TRBJ1-2, with D possibly matching TRBD1 (5 bases). There are 13 residues in the CDR3. Germline-derived CDR1 and CDR2 are SGHTA and FQGNSA. V was trimmed by 5 bases and J by 4 bases, leaving 11 bases between them. CDR3 coding DNA: TGTGCCAGCAGCCTAGACAGCCTCTATGGCTACACCTTC. Protein product: CASSLDSLYGYTF.

The chain recombines TRBV27 with TRBJ1-2; possible D gene TRBD1, 5 bases. The germline CDR1 and CDR2 sequences are MNHEY and SMNVEV (reference sequence). The CDR3 length is 13 residues. The V and J ends lost 5 bases and 4 bases respectively, with 11 bases between them. CDR3: CASSPGLSYGYTF. The CDR3 coding sequence is TGTGCCAGCAGTCCGGGACTCAGCTATGGCTACACCTTC.

J is TRBJ1-6 and V is TRBV6-5; 9 bases agree with TRBD1. The trim removed 6 bases at V and 8 bases at J, leaving 2 bases unmatched. Germline V gives CDR1 MNHEY, CDR2 SVGAGI. This CDR3 comprises 13 residues. In nucleotides, the CDR3 is TGTGCCAGCAGCCGGACAGGGGATTCACCCCTCCACTTT. Amino acids: CASSRTGDSPLHF.

This chain connects TRBV25-1 to TRBJ2-7; D unresolved. Trimming stripped 3 bases from V and 6 bases from J, with 6 bases between. Germline loops: CDR1 MGHDK, CDR2 SYGVNS. This CDR3 has 11 amino acids. This CDR3 reads CASSEAVEQYF. CDR3 DNA: TGTGCCAGCAGTGAGGCCGTCGAGCAGTACTTC.

The chain joins TRBV18 to TRBJ2-5; 9 bases line up with TRBD2. CDR3 length equals 15 residues. The germline gives CDR1 KGHSH, CDR2 LQKENI. After removal of 2 bases from V and 5 bases from J, the junction contained 6 bases not matched to a gene. CDR3 bases: TGTGCCAGCTCACCAGTCATCCTAGCGGGGGAGACCCAGTACTTC. Its protein product is CASSPVILAGETQYF. The entire variable domain, with the rest obtained from reference TRBV18 and TRBJ2-5, is as follows: NAGVMQNPRHLVRRRGQEARLRCSPMKGHSHVYWYRQLPEEGLKFMVYLQKENIIDESGMPKERFSAEFPKEGPSILRIQQVVRGDSAAYFCASSPVILAGETQYFGPGTRLLVL.